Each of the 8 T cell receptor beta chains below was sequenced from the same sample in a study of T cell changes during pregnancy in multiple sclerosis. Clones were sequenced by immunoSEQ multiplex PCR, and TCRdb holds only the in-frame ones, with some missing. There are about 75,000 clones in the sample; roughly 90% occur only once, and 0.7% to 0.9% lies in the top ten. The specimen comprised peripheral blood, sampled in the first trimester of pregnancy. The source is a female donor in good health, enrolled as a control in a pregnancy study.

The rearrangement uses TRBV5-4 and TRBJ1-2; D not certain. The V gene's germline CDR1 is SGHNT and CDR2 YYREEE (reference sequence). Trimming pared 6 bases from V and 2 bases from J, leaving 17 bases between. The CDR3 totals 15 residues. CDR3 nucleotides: TGTGCCAGCACCACGGGGATGGAGTACAACTATGGCTACACCTTC. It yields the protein CASTTGMEYNYGYTF.

CDR3 amino acids: CASNPRTGGSYGYTF. The CDR3 nucleotides are TGTGCCAGCAACCCAAGGACAGGGGGGAGCTATGGCTACACCTTC. The chain couples TRBV27 to TRBJ1-2, with TRBD1 matching over 10 bases. The ends lost 7 bases at V and 4 bases at J; junction bases unmatched: 9. Germline CDR1 is MNHEY and CDR2 is SMNVEV (reference sequence). This CDR3 region has 15 residues.

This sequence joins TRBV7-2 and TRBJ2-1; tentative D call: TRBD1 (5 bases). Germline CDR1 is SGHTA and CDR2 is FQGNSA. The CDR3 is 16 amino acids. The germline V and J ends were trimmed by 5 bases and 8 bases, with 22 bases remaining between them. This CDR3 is CASSPNGLNVGDEQFF. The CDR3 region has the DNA TGTGCCAGCAGCCCGAATGGGCTAAATGTAGGGGATGAGCAGTTCTTC.

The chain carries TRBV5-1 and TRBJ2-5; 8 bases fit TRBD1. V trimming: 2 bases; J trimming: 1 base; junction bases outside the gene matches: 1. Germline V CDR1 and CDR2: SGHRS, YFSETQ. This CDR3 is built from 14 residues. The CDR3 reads CASSFGTGQETQYF. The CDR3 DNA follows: TGCGCCAGCAGCTTCGGGACAGGCCAAGAGACCCAGTACTTC. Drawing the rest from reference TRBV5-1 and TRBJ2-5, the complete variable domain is KAGVTQTPRYLIKTRGQQVTLSCSPISGHRSVSWYQQTPGQGLQFLFEYFSETQRNKGNFPGRFSGRQFSNSRSEMNVSTLELGDSALYLCASSFGTGQETQYFGPGTRLLVL.

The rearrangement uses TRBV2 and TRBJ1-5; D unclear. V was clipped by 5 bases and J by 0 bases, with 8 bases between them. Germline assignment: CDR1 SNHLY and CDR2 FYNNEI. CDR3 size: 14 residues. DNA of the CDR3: TGTGCCAGCAGTCTAGACGGTAGCAATCAGCCCCAGCATTTT. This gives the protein CASSLDGSNQPQHF. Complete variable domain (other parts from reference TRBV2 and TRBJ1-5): EPEVTQTPSHQVTQMGQEVILRCVPISNHLYFYWYRQILGQKVEFLVSFYNNEISEKSEIFDDQFSVERPDGSNFTLKIRSTKLEDSAMYFCASSLDGSNQPQHFGDGTRLSIL.

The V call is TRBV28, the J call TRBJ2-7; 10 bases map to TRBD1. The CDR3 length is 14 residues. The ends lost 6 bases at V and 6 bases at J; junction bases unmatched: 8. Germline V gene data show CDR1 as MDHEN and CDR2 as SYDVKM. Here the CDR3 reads CASSLGQGIREQYF. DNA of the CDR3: TGTGCCAGCAGCTTGGGACAGGGGATTCGCGAGCAGTACTTC.

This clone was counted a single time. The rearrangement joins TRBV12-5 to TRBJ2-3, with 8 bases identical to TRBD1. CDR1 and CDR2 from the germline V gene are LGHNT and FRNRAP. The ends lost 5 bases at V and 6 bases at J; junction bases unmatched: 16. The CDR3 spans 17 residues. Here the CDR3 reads CASGLGTGRSRMDTQYF. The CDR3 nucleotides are TGTGCTAGTGGTCTAGGGACAGGTCGATCGAGGATGGATACGCAGTATTTT. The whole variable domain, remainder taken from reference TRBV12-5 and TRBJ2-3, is DARVTQTPRHKVTEMGQEVTMRCQPILGHNTVFWYRQTMMQGLELLAYFRNRAPLDDSGMPKDRFSAEMPDATLATLKIQPSEPRDSAVYFCASGLGTGRSRMDTQYFGPGTRLTVL.

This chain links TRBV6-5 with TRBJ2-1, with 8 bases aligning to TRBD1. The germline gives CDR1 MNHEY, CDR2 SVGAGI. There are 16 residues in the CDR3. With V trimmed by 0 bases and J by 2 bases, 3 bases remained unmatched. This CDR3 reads CASSYSNRGAYNEQFF. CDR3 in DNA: TGTGCCAGCAGTTACTCCAACAGGGGGGCCTACAATGAGCAGTTCTTC.